The 26 T cell receptor beta chains presented below share a single source sample, sequenced in a study of metastatic and nonmetastatic thyroid tumors. TCRdb reprocessed the PCR reads via MiXCR. Among tens of thousands of clones listed, roughly 15% were seen once. No treatment of any kind had been given to any patient before thyroid surgery. Material: blood. The receptors were sampled from a female donor with papillary thyroid cancer or a benign thyroid nodule (not recorded which). Some clones in this sample may be carry-over from other donors' samples.

The chain carries TRBV11-3 and TRBJ2-2; TRBD2 is a possible D gene (6 bases). With 5 bases removed from V and 7 bases from J, the gap between germline ends came to 11 bases. The germline gives CDR1 SGHNT, CDR2 YENEEA. The CDR3 totals 13 residues. Here the CDR3 reads CASSIRAGGELFF. The CDR3 DNA reads as TGTGCCAGCAGCATCCGAGCGGGCGGGGAGCTGTTTTTT.

This chain joins TRBV20-1 and TRBJ1-5; no firm D call. This CDR3 has 14 residues. Germline-derived CDR1 and CDR2 are DFQATT and SNEGSKA (reference sequence). With 1 base removed from V and 0 bases from J, the gap between germline ends came to 7 bases. The CDR3 protein is CSARVTPSNQPQHF. CDR3 DNA sequence: TGCAGTGCTAGAGTGACGCCTAGCAATCAGCCCCAGCATTTT.

This clone was observed at least ten times. This sequence joins TRBV10-2 and TRBJ1-5; D gene unclear. Germline assignment: CDR1 WSHSY and CDR2 SAAADI. CDR3 size: 14 residues. The V end was cut by 6 bases, the J end by 0 bases, with 9 bases between. The CDR3 region is CASRRDYSNQPQHF. CDR3 coding DNA: TGCGCCAGCAGACGGGATTATAGCAATCAGCCCCAGCATTTT.

V usage is TRBV5-1 and J usage is TRBJ2-1; D possibly matches TRBD1 or TRBD2 (6 bases each). The CDR3 totals 14 residues. V gave up 4 bases and J gave up 13 bases, with 21 bases separating them. Germline loops: CDR1 SGHRS, CDR2 YFSETQ. The CDR3 DNA follows: TGCGCCAGCAGCCCCTGGACAGAGACTAGGAAACAGTTCTTC. This codes for CASSPWTETRKQFF.

In this sample, this clone turned up many times. This rearrangement joins TRBV11-3 to TRBJ2-3, with 8 bases fitting TRBD1. V gave up 5 bases and J gave up 0 bases; unmatched junction bases: 4. The CDR3 consists of 15 residues. Germline V lookup: CDR1 SGHNT, CDR2 YENEEA. CDR3 amino acids: CASSDRGYSTDTQYF. DNA of the CDR3: TGTGCCAGCAGCGACAGGGGATATAGCACAGATACGCAGTATTTT.

This clone was counted many times. This rearrangement joins TRBV30 to TRBJ2-2; D is ambiguous. Germline V CDR1 and CDR2: GTSNPN, SVGIG (reference sequence). This CDR3 region has 12 residues. V gave up 4 bases and J gave up 2 bases, with 5 bases separating them. Written as DNA, the CDR3 is TGTGCCTGGATCGAAAACACCGGGGAGCTGTTTTTT. This sequence encodes CAWIENTGELFF.

This clone was seen ten or more times. The chain carries TRBV2 and TRBJ1-4; a weak D match, TRBD1 (5 bases). Deletions cut 6 bases from V and 4 bases from J, with 15 bases between. The CDR3 totals 15 residues. From germline, CDR1 is SNHLY and CDR2 FYNNEI. Here the CDR3 reads CASRARTGHNEKLFF. The CDR3 DNA reads as TGTGCCAGCAGGGCTCGAACAGGCCATAATGAAAAACTGTTTTTT. Together with reference TRBV2 and TRBJ1-4, the CDR3 gives the full variable domain: EPEVTQTPSHQVTQMGQEVILRCVPISNHLYFYWYRQILGQKVEFLVSFYNNEISEKSEIFDDQFSVERPDGSNFTLKIRSTKLEDSAMYFCASRARTGHNEKLFFGSGTQLSVL.

By frequency in the sample, this clone is medium-sized (0.01 to 0.1%). The chain carries TRBV6-2 or TRBV6-3 and TRBJ2-1, with TRBD1 identical over 7 bases. There are 13 residues in the CDR3. V lost 10 bases, J lost 7 bases, and 10 bases stayed unmatched. Germline assignment: CDR1 MNHEY and CDR2 SVGEGT. CDR3 sequence reads: CATQGVAWNEQFF. CDR3 DNA: TGTGCCACCCAGGGGGTAGCTTGGAATGAGCAGTTCTTC.

This clone was seen at least ten times. The rearrangement joins TRBV20-1 to TRBJ1-1; 12 nucleotides agree with TRBD1. The germline V gene encodes CDR1 DFQATT and CDR2 SNEGSKA (reference sequence). V shed 6 bases, J shed 5 bases, and the junction held 7 bases outside the gene matches. The CDR3 has 14 amino acids. The chain's CDR3 is CSAPGDRGQTEAFF. The CDR3 DNA follows: TGCAGTGCCCCCGGGGACAGGGGGCAGACTGAAGCTTTCTTT.

This clone came up a few times. The junction does not match germline at one end; this may be a read error. The genes are TRBV20-1 and TRBJ2-5; D unclear. The CDR3 is made up of 12 amino acids. The germline V gene has CDR1 DFQATT and CDR2 SNEGSKA (reference sequence). The CDR3 DNA reads as TGCAGTGCTAGTGCTCGACAAGAGACCCGGTACTTC. It is translated as CSASARQETRYF.

This clone has at least ten counts. The rearrangement uses TRBV5-1 and TRBJ1-1; the D gene is possibly TRBD1 (5 bases). The germline V gene encodes CDR1 SGHRS and CDR2 YFSETQ. The CDR3 is made up of 15 amino acids. The germline V and J ends were trimmed by 0 bases and 2 bases, with 11 bases remaining between them. CDR3 in DNA: TGCGCCAGCAGCTTGGGGACAATTCTAAACACTGAAGCTTTCTTT. Protein: CASSLGTILNTEAFF.

There are many counts of this clone. The V and J genes are TRBV19 and TRBJ2-1; 7 bases map to TRBD1. After removal of 3 bases from V and 6 bases from J, the junction contained 8 bases not matched to a gene. CDR1 and CDR2 from the germline V gene are LNHDA and SQIVND (reference sequence). The CDR3 is 15 amino acids. The CDR3 DNA is TGTGCCAGTAGTATGGGGCAGGGGGTCAGCAATGAGCAGTTCTTC. Encoded protein: CASSMGQGVSNEQFF.

This clone was observed many times. The chain employs TRBV4-2 and TRBJ2-5; 7 nucleotides match TRBD1. Per the germline V gene, CDR1 is LGHNA and CDR2 is YNFKEQ. The CDR3 extends over 13 amino acids. V dropped 4 bases and J dropped 5; count of bases not matched to a gene: 4. CDR3 loop: CASSPPTGETQYF. As DNA, the CDR3 is TGTGCCAGCAGCCCGCCGACAGGGGAGACCCAGTACTTC.

This clone was observed a handful of times. V is TRBV6-1 and J is TRBJ1-3; D call uncertain. The germline V gene encodes CDR1 MNHNS and CDR2 SASEGT. Trimming pared 6 bases from V and 1 base from J, leaving 10 bases between. This CDR3 contains 14 residues. The CDR3 is CASSNGHSGNTIYF. Here the CDR3 DNA reads TGTGCCAGCAGCAACGGCCATTCTGGAAACACCATATATTTT.

This clone has a count of ten or more. The chain employs TRBV5-1 and TRBJ2-2; 10 bases are a match to TRBD2. With V trimmed by 0 bases and J by 4 bases, 3 bases remained unmatched. The CDR3 covers 16 residues. Germline lookup yields CDR1 SGHRS and CDR2 YFSETQ. CDR3 amino acids: CASSLELAGATGELFF. The CDR3 DNA follows: TGCGCCAGCAGCTTGGAGCTAGCGGGAGCCACCGGGGAGCTGTTTTTT.

The gene calls are TRBV18 and TRBJ1-2; 10 bases align to TRBD1. The CDR3 consists of 16 residues. The V and J ends lost 2 bases and 4 bases, in that order; junction bases with no gene match: 7. Germline V CDR1 and CDR2: KGHSH, LQKENI. CDR3 residues: CASSPDRDRGAYGYTF. The CDR3 nucleotides read TGTGCCAGCTCACCAGATAGGGACAGGGGTGCCTATGGCTACACCTTC.

By its share, this clone is medium-sized. Other DNA sequences from this sample encode an identical CDR3 as well. The chain links TRBV6-1 to TRBJ1-2; D not certain. The CDR3 covers 13 residues. Deletions cut 5 bases from V and 0 bases from J, with 7 bases between. CDR1 and CDR2 (germline): MNHNS, SASEGT. The CDR3 nucleotides are TGTGCCAGCAGTCAAGGGACTAACTATGGCTACACCTTC. This codes for CASSQGTNYGYTF.

This clone was seen ten or more times. A junction end diverges from the germline sequence, so it may reflect a read error. The rearrangement joins TRBV2 to TRBJ2-3; 13 positions match TRBD2. The CDR3 sequence is 15 residues long. Germline CDR1 SNHLY, CDR2 FYNNEI. CDR3 DNA sequence: TGTGCCTGCAGACACACTAGCGGGAGGGCAGATACGCAGTATTTT. Translating gives CACRHTSGRADTQYF.

The table lists this clone with many counts. The CDR3 protein is CASSSGGTGRHEQYF. CDR3 nucleotide sequence: TGTGCCAGCTCTTCGGGCGGGACAGGGCGACACGAGCAGTACTTC. This chain links TRBV28 with TRBJ2-7, with 9 bases that match TRBD1. The V gene end was trimmed by 8 bases and the J gene end by 5 bases; junction bases not matched to a gene: 13. Germline assignment: CDR1 MDHEN and CDR2 SYDVKM. The CDR3 totals 15 residues.

This clone has more than one count but fewer than ten. At one of its ends the junction is not consistent with the germline gene, which may arise from a read error. The same CDR3 is also encoded by other DNA sequences in this sample. The chain combines TRBV20-1 with TRBJ2-5, with D possibly TRBD1 on 5 matching bases. Germline V gene data show CDR1 as DFQATT and CDR2 as SNEGSKA (reference sequence). The CDR3 covers 15 residues. In DNA form, the CDR3 reads TGCAGTGCTAGACATCCAGGGCGCGGACGAGAGACCCAGTATTTC. Amino acids: CSARHPGRGRETQYF.

Many counts were recorded for this clone. The V and J genes are TRBV6-1 and TRBJ2-7; TRBD2 agrees at 7 bases. The V gene end was trimmed by 1 base and the J gene end by 4 bases; junction bases not matched to a gene: 7. This CDR3 has 15 amino acids. The germline gives CDR1 MNHNS, CDR2 SASEGT. The CDR3 DNA is TGTGCCAGCAGTGAAGTAGCTAGCGGATTATACGAGCAGTACTTC. As protein: CASSEVASGLYEQYF.

In this sample, this clone turned up many times. This chain links TRBV6-1 with TRBJ2-5; D tentatively reads TRBD1 or TRBD2 (6 bases each). The CDR3 extends over 17 amino acids. Germline values: CDR1 MNHNS, CDR2 SASEGT. Trimming removed 6 bases at V and 5 bases at J, with 25 bases between. CDR3 protein: CASSLGGGTGARETQYF. CDR3 bases: TGTGCCAGCAGCCTTGGGGGAGGTACGGGGGCGCGGGAGACCCAGTACTTC.

Concerning this clone itself: Here the CDR3 omits its conserved ending phenylalanine or tryptophan, so a read error is the likely source. Because the CDR3's place on the DNA is in doubt, the DNA is left out and the CDR3 is given as listed by TCRdb. J is TRBJ2-3 and V is TRBV12-3 or TRBV12-4. The length of the CDR3 is 16 amino acids, counting both ends. The CDR3 loop reads CASSLRRFSTTDTHYC.

This clone was seen repeatedly, ten times or more. The gene calls are TRBV19 and TRBJ1-2; D remains ambiguous. This CDR3 has 14 residues. CDR1 is LNHDA and CDR2 is SQIVND in the germline V gene (reference sequence). V was cut by 3 bases and J by 5 bases, with 13 bases left in between. The CDR3 reads CASSIGRPVYGYTF. The DNA of the CDR3 is TGTGCCAGTAGTATCGGCAGGCCCGTATATGGCTACACCTTC.

This clone was seen at least ten times. The V call is TRBV6-1, the J call TRBJ2-3, with 10 nucleotides matching TRBD2. With 4 bases clipped from V and 3 bases from J, the junction kept 10 bases outside the gene matches. The CDR3 consists of 17 residues. CDR1 MNHNS and CDR2 SASEGT come from the germline V gene. DNA for the CDR3: TGTGCCAGCAGTGCAAAAGGCGGACTAGCGGTAACAGATACGCAGTATTTT. It specifies CASSAKGGLAVTDTQYF.

This clone showed up just a few times. Being one base from a much bigger clone, this may be a read error. Other DNA sequences in the sample encode the same CDR3. The chain links TRBV12-3 or TRBV12-4 to TRBJ1-4, with D unclear. The CDR3 has 14 amino acids. V lost 11 bases and J lost 6, with 19 bases in between. In nucleotides, the CDR3 is TGTGCCGCGGGCGGTCCTTCAGTGGATGAAAAACTGTTTTTT. Translated: CAAGGPSVDEKLFF.